This record covers a single T cell receptor (beta chain). Its antigen is not identified. The authors produced TCR alpha and TCR beta cDNA libraries with sample barcodes and UMIs by 5'RACE using constant-segment primers. One entry per CDR3 protein results from TCRdb running MiXCR on the 5' RACE reads. The sample holds about 120,000 distinct CDR3 sequences, approximately 15% seen once. The source of the sample is a study of T-cell memory formation after mild COVID-19. Study-wide findings and caveats: Later expanders leaned CD4+, whereas clones that contracted between day 15 and 85 were balanced CD4/CD8.

Losses at the gene ends were 1 base for V and 7 bases for J; bases not matched to a gene: 13. The CDR3 consists of 19 residues. Germline-derived CDR1 and CDR2 are LGHNA and YSLEER. The chain recombines TRBV4-3 with TRBJ2-2; 12 nucleotides agree with TRBD2. The receptor was derived from an adult woman who had mild COVID-19 (a few samples of this study predate the infection). Cell type and time point are not known. Sequenced material: PBMCs or a T cell subset sorted from them (not recorded which). The CDR3 sequence is CASSQAPSTSGSSGGELFF. The CDR3 region has the DNA TGCGCCAGCAGCCAAGCCCCGTCGACTAGCGGGAGCTCGGGCGGGGAGCTGTTTTTT.